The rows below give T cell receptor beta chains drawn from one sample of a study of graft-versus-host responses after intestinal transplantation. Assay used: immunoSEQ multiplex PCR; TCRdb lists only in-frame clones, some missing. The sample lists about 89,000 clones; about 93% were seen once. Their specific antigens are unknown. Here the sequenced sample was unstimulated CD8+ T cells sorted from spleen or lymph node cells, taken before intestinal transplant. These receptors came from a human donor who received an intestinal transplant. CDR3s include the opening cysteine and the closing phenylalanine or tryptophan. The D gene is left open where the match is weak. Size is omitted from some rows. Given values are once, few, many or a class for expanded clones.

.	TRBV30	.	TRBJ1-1	CAWSVKTEKNTEAFF	TGTGCCTGGAGTGTAAAGACAGAAAAGAACACTGAAGCTTTCTTT
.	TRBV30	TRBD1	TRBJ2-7	CAWSFSWGQGLYEQYF	TGTGCCTGGAGTTTTTCCTGGGGACAGGGACTCTACGAGCAGTACTTC
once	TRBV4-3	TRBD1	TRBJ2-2	CASSQIPGQGLNTGELFF	TGCGCCAGCAGCCAAATTCCGGGACAGGGGCTGAACACCGGGGAGCTGTTTTTT
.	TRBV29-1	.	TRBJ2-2	CSVNQGSGELFF	TGCAGCGTCAACCAGGGGAGCGGGGAGCTGTTTTTT
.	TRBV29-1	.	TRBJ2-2	CSVEGGTGELFF	TGCAGCGTTGAAGGAGGGACCGGGGAGCTGTTTTTT
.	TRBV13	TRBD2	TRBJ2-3	CASSPRTSSHTQYF	TGTGCCAGCAGCCCCCGGACTAGTTCGCATACGCAGTATTTT
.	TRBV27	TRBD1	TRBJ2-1	CASSIDTGGVPHNEQFF	TGTGCCAGCAGTATTGATACAGGGGGCGTCCCTCACAATGAGCAGTTCTTC
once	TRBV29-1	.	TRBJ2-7	CSVQRRTPPSYEQYF	TGCAGCGTTCAGCGAAGGACACCTCCATCCTACGAGCAGTACTTC
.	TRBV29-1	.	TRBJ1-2	CSVEGGGPTLYGYTF	TGCAGCGTTGAAGGTGGGGGCCCGACCCTGTATGGCTACACCTTC
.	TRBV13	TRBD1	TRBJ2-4	CASSLSGGGKNIQYF	TGTGCCAGCAGCTTATCAGGGGGCGGAAAAAACATTCAGTACTTC
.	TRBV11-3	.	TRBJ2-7	CASSPLQGTYEQYF	TGTGCCAGCAGCCCCCTGCAGGGTACCTACGAGCAGTACTTC
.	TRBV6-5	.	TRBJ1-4	CASKGGLTNEKLFF	TGTGCCAGCAAAGGGGGTCTGACTAATGAAAAACTGTTTTTT
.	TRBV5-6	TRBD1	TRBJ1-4	CASSTGASNEKLFF	TGTGCCAGCAGCACAGGGGCATCTAATGAAAAACTGTTTTTT
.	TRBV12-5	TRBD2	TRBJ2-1	CASGLVLGGIEQFF	TGTGCTAGTGGTTTGGTATTGGGAGGGATTGAGCAGTTCTTC
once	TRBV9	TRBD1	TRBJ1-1	CASSAVTGDTEAFF	TGTGCCAGCAGCGCCGTGACAGGGGACACTGAAGCTTTCTTT
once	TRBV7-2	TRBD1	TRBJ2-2	CASSPRDRVGMVGELFF	TGTGCCAGCAGCCCCCGAGACAGGGTTGGGATGGTCGGGGAGCTGTTTTTT
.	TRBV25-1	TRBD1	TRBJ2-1	CASSDRTGGDEQFF	TGTGCCAGCAGTGATAGGACAGGGGGAGATGAGCAGTTCTTC
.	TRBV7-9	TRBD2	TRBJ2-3	CASSQGTSGGDTQYF	TGTGCCAGCAGCCAGGGGACTAGCGGGGGTGATACGCAGTATTTT
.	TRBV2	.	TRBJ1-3	CASSPEVNPEGNTIYF	TGTGCCAGCAGCCCCGAGGTTAACCCAGAAGGAAACACCATATATTTT
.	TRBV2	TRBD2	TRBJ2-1	CASSGTSGGTEQFF	TGTGCCAGCAGCGGGACTAGCGGGGGTACTGAGCAGTTCTTC
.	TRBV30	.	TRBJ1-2	CAWRSPLGYTF	TGTGCCTGGAGGAGCCCGCTTGGCTACACCTTC
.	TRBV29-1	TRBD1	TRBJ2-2	CSGSGTGSTGELFF	TGCAGCGGTTCCGGGACAGGGAGTACCGGGGAGCTGTTTTTT
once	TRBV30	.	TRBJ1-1	CAWSVVQTEAFF	TGTGCCTGGAGTGTAGTACAGACTGAAGCTTTCTTT
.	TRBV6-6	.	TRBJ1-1	CASTSEGHTNTEAFF	TGTGCCAGCACCAGCGAGGGACACACGAACACTGAAGCTTTCTTT
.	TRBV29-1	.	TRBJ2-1	CSVQASNEQFF	TGCAGCGTTCAAGCGTCCAATGAGCAGTTCTTC
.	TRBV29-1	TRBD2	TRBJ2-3	CSVEDPNSFSSGGEDTQYF	TGCAGCGTTGAAGATCCGAACAGTTTCTCTAGCGGGGGGGAGGATACGCAGTATTTT
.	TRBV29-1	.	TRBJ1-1	CSVVDRKRGTEAFF	TGCAGCGTTGTCGACAGGAAGAGGGGCACTGAAGCTTTCTTT
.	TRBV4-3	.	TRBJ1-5	CASSQDGGSQPQHF	TGCGCCAGCAGCCAAGATGGGGGGTCTCAGCCCCAGCATTTT
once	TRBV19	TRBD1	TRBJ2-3	CAISSGQPTDTQYF	TGTGCCATCTCGTCGGGACAGCCCACAGATACGCAGTATTTT
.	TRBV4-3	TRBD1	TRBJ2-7	CASSQDLRGPYEQYF	TGCGCCAGCAGCCAAGATCTAAGGGGGCCCTACGAGCAGTACTTC
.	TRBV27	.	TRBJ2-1	CASLDSRNEQFF	TGTGCCAGCCTGGACAGCAGAAATGAGCAGTTCTTC
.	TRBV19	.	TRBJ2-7	CATIDSSYEQYF	TGTGCCACCATAGACAGCTCCTACGAGCAGTACTTC
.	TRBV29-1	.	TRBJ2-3	CSVVLENTQYF	TGCAGCGTTGTACTTGAGAATACGCAGTATTTT
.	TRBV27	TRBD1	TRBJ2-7	CASSDRGHSYEQYF	TGTGCCAGTAGTGACAGGGGGCACTCCTACGAGCAGTACTTC
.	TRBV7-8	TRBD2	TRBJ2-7	CASSLGTSGGWWEQYF	TGTGCCAGCAGCCTGGGGACTAGCGGGGGGTGGTGGGAGCAGTACTTC
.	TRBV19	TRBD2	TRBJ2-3	CASSTGLAGTDTQYF	TGTGCCAGTAGTACCGGACTAGCTGGTACAGATACGCAGTATTTT
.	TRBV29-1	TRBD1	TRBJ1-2	CSVTQGIYGYTF	TGCAGCGTTACACAGGGGATCTATGGCTACACCTTC
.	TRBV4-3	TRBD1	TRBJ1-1	CASSQGGTGGETEAFF	TGCGCCAGCAGCCAAGGTGGGACAGGGGGAGAGACTGAAGCTTTCTTT
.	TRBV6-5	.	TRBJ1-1	CASSYKSGGLNTEAFF	TGTGCCAGCAGTTACAAAAGTGGAGGCCTGAACACTGAAGCTTTCTTT
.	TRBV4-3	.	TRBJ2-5	CASSQDRTVETQYF	TGCGCCAGCAGCCAAGATCGGACAGTGGAGACCCAGTACTTC
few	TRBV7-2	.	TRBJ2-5	CASSPTAVLDQETQYF	TGTGCCAGCAGCCCAACAGCCGTATTGGACCAAGAGACCCAGTACTTC
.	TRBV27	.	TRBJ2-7	CASSSSGHSYEQYF	TGTGCCAGCAGTAGTTCGGGACATAGCTACGAGCAGTACTTC
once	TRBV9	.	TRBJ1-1	CASSLTVNTEAFF	TGTGCCAGCAGCTTGACAGTGAACACTGAAGCTTTCTTT
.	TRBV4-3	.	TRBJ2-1	CASSQENPRNNNEQFF	TGCGCCAGCAGCCAAGAGAACCCTAGGAACAACAATGAGCAGTTCTTC
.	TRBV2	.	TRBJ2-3	CASGGGSGTDTQYF	TGTGCCAGTGGTGGGGGTAGCGGAACAGATACGCAGTATTTT
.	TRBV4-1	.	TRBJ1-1	CASSQDREANTEAFF	TGCGCCAGCAGCCAAGATAGAGAGGCTAACACTGAAGCTTTCTTT
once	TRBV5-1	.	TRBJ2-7	CASSLTVPPYEQYF	TGCGCCAGCAGCTTGACAGTGCCCCCCTACGAGCAGTACTTC
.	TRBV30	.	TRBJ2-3	CAWDATGSSTDTQYF	TGTGCCTGGGATGCTACAGGGTCTAGCACAGATACGCAGTATTTT